Listed below are T cell receptor beta chains from one sample, sequenced in a study of blood T cell repertoires in COVID-19. Using immunoSEQ multiplex PCR, the repertoire was profiled, and TCRdb retains in-frame clones only, with some absent. The data hold about 140,000 clones, with 86% observed a single time. The sequencing sample was made of peripheral blood. Receptor source: a woman aged 60-75 years with acute or convalescent COVID-19. Both conserved end residues are part of each CDR3. A D gene is named only where the DNA matches it firmly. The size of a clone is reported for some rows only, either as once, few or many, or as a class for expanded clones.

j_call | v_call | clone_size | d_call | cdr3_nt | cdr3_aa
TRBJ1-5 | TRBV28 | few | - | TGTGCCAGCAGTCTTACAGGAAACTGGGAAAATCAGCCCCAGCATTTT | CASSLTGNWENQPQHF
TRBJ1-4 | TRBV7-8 | - | - | TGTGCCAGCAGCTTAGTTCGCGCCTTGAATAATGAAAAACTGTTTTTT | CASSLVRALNNEKLFF
TRBJ1-2 | TRBV6-5 | - | - | TGTGCCCTGCGCGGGAATGGCTACACCTTC | CALRGNGYTF
TRBJ1-2 | TRBV19 | - | TRBD1 | TGTGCCAGTAGTAACCTTATGGGACAGGGGGACTATGGCTACACCTTC | CASSNLMGQGDYGYTF
TRBJ2-5 | TRBV7-9 | - | - | TGTGCCAGCAGCTCCCCAGGGGCCCGCCGCGCACTACCAAGAGCGGCCCAGTACTTC | CASSSPGARRALPRAAQYF
TRBJ2-2 | TRBV9 | - | - | TGTGCCAGCAGCGTAGCTACGGGGAACACCGGGGAGCTGTTTTTT | CASSVATGNTGELFF
TRBJ2-7 | TRBV9 | once | - | TGTGCCAGCAGCCCCCCGGCGGGCGGGCAGTACTTC | CASSPPAGGQYF
TRBJ2-7 | TRBV4-2 | - | - | TGTGCCAGCAGCCAAGCAAGGCGGTCTGGGTACTTC | CASSQARRSGYF
TRBJ1-5 | TRBV19 | - | TRBD1 | TGTGCCAGTAGTACCCACAGGGGAGAGGGCAATCAGCCCCAGCATTTT | CASSTHRGEGNQPQHF
TRBJ2-2 | TRBV28 | - | TRBD1 | TGTGCCAGCAGCCGACCGGGACAGGGGGCCGGGGAGCTGTTTTTT | CASSRPGQGAGELFF
TRBJ1-4 | TRBV27 | few | - | TGTGCCAGCAGGCCTATGATCGTTACTAATGAAAAACTGTTTTTT | CASRPMIVTNEKLFF
TRBJ2-2 | TRBV2 | few | TRBD1 | TGTGCCAGCAAGTCCCAGGGGGCGAACACCGGGGAGCTGTTTTTT | CASKSQGANTGELFF
TRBJ2-2 | TRBV9 | - | TRBD2 | TGTGCCAGCAGCGAGGGGACTAGCAGGGCTTTTGGGGAGCTGTTTTTT | CASSEGTSRAFGELFF
TRBJ2-4 | TRBV11-3 | - | - | TGTGCCAGCAGCCGAGACAAAGCCAAAAACATTCAGTACTTC | CASSRDKAKNIQYF
TRBJ1-3 | TRBV28 | - | - | TGTGCCAGCAGTTTACCGGGAAACACCATATATTTT | CASSLPGNTIYF
TRBJ1-4 | TRBV4-2 | once | - | TGTGCCAGCAGCCAAGCGGGGAACAATGAAAAACTGTTTTTT | CASSQAGNNEKLFF
TRBJ1-1 | TRBV5-1 | - | TRBD1 | TGCGCCAGCAGCAGGGGACAGGGGTTGAACACTGAAGCTTTCTTT | CASSRGQGLNTEAFF
TRBJ1-6 | TRBV5-1 | - | - | TGCGCCAGCAGCACGGGGGTTCCCAATTCACCCCTCCACTTT | CASSTGVPNSPLHF
TRBJ2-5 | TRBV29-1 | - | - | TGCAGCGTGTACCCTCTTGAAACTAGATACCAAGAGACCCAGTACTTC | CSVYPLETRYQETQYF
TRBJ1-5 | TRBV7-9 | - | - | TGTGCCAGCAGCCACTTCACAGGGACTAATAGCAATCAGCCCCAGCATTTT | CASSHFTGTNSNQPQHF
TRBJ1-2 | TRBV5-1 | - | TRBD1 | TGCGCCAGCAGCTCGACACAGGGGAACTATGGCTACACCTTC | CASSSTQGNYGYTF
TRBJ1-1 | TRBV5-1 | - | - | TGCGCCAGCAGCCATACAGGGTTCACTGAAGCTTTCTTT | CASSHTGFTEAFF
TRBJ1-6 | TRBV5-4 | - | TRBD1 | TGTGCCAGCAGCTTGGGGACAGGTATTTCACCCCTCCACTTT | CASSLGTGISPLHF
TRBJ2-2 | TRBV18 | - | TRBD2 | TGTGCCAGCTCACCAAGGAAACTAGCGGGGACAACGAACACCGGGGAGCTGTTTTTT | CASSPRKLAGTTNTGELFF
TRBJ2-5 | TRBV6-2/TRBV6-3 | - | TRBD2 | TGTGCCAGCAGTCAAGGACTAGTGTCAACGACCCAGTACTTC | CASSQGLVSTTQYF
TRBJ2-3 | TRBV19 | - | TRBD2 | TGTGCCAGTAGTACACGACTAGCGGGGGGCCCAGATACGCAGTATTTT | CASSTRLAGGPDTQYF
TRBJ1-6 | TRBV30 | - | TRBD1 | TGTGCCTCTACAGGGGGGAGCTCCTATAATTCACCCCTCCACTTT | CASTGGSSYNSPLHF
TRBJ2-7 | TRBV6-5 | - | - | TGTGCCAGCAGTTACTCGAGAGGGGGGGCCAAGTACTTC | CASSYSRGGAKYF
TRBJ2-7 | TRBV5-6 | - | - | TGTGCCAGCAGAGTCTGGGGGGGCGCCTCCTACGAGCAGTACTTC | CASRVWGGASYEQYF